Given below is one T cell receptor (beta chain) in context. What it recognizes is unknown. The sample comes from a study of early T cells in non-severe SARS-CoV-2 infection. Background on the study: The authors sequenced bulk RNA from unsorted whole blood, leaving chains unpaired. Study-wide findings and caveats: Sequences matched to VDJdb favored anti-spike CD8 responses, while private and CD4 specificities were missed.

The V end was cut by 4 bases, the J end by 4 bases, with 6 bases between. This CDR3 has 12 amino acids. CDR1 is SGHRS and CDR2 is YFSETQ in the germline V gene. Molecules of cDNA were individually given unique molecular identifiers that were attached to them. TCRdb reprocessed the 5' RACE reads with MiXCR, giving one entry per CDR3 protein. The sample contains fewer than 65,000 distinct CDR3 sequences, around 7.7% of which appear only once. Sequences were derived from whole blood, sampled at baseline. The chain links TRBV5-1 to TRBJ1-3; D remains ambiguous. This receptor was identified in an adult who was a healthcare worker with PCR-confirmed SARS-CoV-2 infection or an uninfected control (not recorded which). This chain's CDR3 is CASSGTGNTIYF. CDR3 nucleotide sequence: TGCGCCAGCAGCGGTACGGGAAACACCATATATTTT. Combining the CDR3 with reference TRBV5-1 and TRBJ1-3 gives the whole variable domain KAGVTQTPRYLIKTRGQQVTLSCSPISGHRSVSWYQQTPGQGLQFLFEYFSETQRNKGNFPGRFSGRQFSNSRSEMNVSTLELGDSALYLCASSGTGNTIYFGEGSWLTVV.